These T cell receptor beta chains were read from a single sample in a study of T-cell memory formation after mild COVID-19. From the 5' RACE reads, TCRdb called clonotypes with MiXCR, one entry per CDR3 protein. The sample consists of hundreds of thousands of distinct CDR3 sequences, 13% to 15% of them appearing once. The sequenced sample consisted of PBMCs or a T cell subset sorted from them (not recorded which). Every receptor here comes from a man younger than 35 who had mild COVID-19 (a few samples of this study predate the infection). Cell type and time point are not known. Both conserved end residues are part of each CDR3. Each record gives: V gene, clone size, J gene, D gene, CDR3 protein, CDR3 DNA. The D gene is left open where the match is weak. A clone size is listed for some rows: how often the clone was seen (once, few, many), or a class if it is expanded.

TRBV5-1	many	TRBJ1-1	-	CASSLESNTEAFF	TGCGCCAGCAGCCTGGAGAGTAACACTGAAGCTTTCTTT
TRBV18	few	TRBJ1-3	TRBD1	CASSPTGAGSGNTIYF	TGTGCCAGCTCACCAACAGGGGCTGGATCTGGAAACACCATATATTTT
TRBV3-1	few	TRBJ1-2	-	CASSHSRFFYGYTF	TGTGCCAGCAGCCATAGTAGGTTTTTCTATGGCTACACCTTC
TRBV15	few	TRBJ2-2	-	CATSSSGGNTGELFF	TGTGCCACCAGCAGTTCGGGGGGCAACACCGGGGAGCTGTTTTTT
TRBV12-3/TRBV12-4	-	TRBJ1-5	TRBD1	CASGLRGDQPQHF	TGTGCCAGCGGCCTCAGGGGGGATCAGCCCCAGCATTTT
TRBV20-1	-	TRBJ2-5	TRBD2	CSAARGGVRETQYF	TGCAGTGCTGCCCGGGGGGGGGTAAGGGAGACCCAGTACTTC
TRBV6-2/TRBV6-3	-	TRBJ2-7	-	CASSPRIYEQYF	TGTGCCAGCAGCCCCCGGATCTACGAGCAGTACTTC
TRBV12-3/TRBV12-4	-	TRBJ1-1	-	CASTTELNTEAFF	TGTGCCAGCACCACCGAATTGAACACTGAAGCTTTCTTT
TRBV7-2	-	TRBJ1-6	-	CASSFVRAGDLYNSPLHF	TGTGCCAGCAGCTTCGTAAGGGCGGGGGATTTATATAATTCACCCCTCCACTTT
TRBV7-2	-	TRBJ1-3	-	CASTLLQGRGNTIYF	TGTGCCAGCACCCTGTTGCAGGGGCGAGGAAACACCATATATTTT
TRBV7-9	many	TRBJ2-3	-	CASSLGPDTQYF	TGTGCCAGCAGCCTGGGCCCAGATACGCAGTATTTT
TRBV6-2/TRBV6-3	-	TRBJ2-5	-	CASTQGQTQYF	TGTGCCAGCACCCAAGGACAGACCCAGTACTTC
TRBV5-1	many	TRBJ1-1	-	CASSLAAMNTEAFF	TGCGCCAGCAGCTTGGCGGCCATGAACACTGAAGCTTTCTTT
TRBV5-5	few	TRBJ1-5	-	CASSEDKSNQPQHF	TGTGCCAGCAGCGAGGACAAGAGCAATCAGCCCCAGCATTTT
TRBV3-1	-	TRBJ2-5	-	CASSRSGIWETQYF	TGTGCCAGCAGCCGTTCGGGAATCTGGGAGACCCAGTACTTC
TRBV6-5	-	TRBJ2-7	-	CASTSAGEQYF	TGTGCCAGCACCTCGGCCGGGGAGCAGTACTTC
TRBV11-2	few	TRBJ2-2	-	CASKDANTGELFF	TGTGCCAGCAAGGACGCGAACACCGGGGAGCTGTTTTTT
TRBV6-2/TRBV6-3	-	TRBJ1-1	-	CASTTSNTEAFF	TGTGCCAGTACTACCTCGAACACTGAAGCTTTCTTT
TRBV3-1	-	TRBJ2-6	TRBD1	CASSQGDRVASGANVLTF	TGTGCCAGCAGCCAAGGGGACAGGGTTGCCTCTGGGGCCAACGTCCTGACTTTC
TRBV10-3	once	TRBJ2-3	-	CAISGGTASTDTQYF	TGTGCCATCAGTGGCGGGACAGCTAGCACAGATACGCAGTATTTT
TRBV5-1	-	TRBJ2-5	-	CASTYRSQETQYF	TGCGCCAGCACATACAGGTCGCAAGAGACCCAGTACTTC
TRBV7-8	few	TRBJ2-7	TRBD1	CASSPGTGGGYEQYF	TGTGCCAGCAGCCCTGGGACAGGGGGGGGCTACGAGCAGTACTTC
TRBV12-3/TRBV12-4	-	TRBJ1-1	-	CASSLNLRGASPEAFF	TGTGCCAGCAGTTTAAACCTCAGAGGTGCGTCTCCTGAAGCTTTCTTT
TRBV15	few	TRBJ1-1	-	CATSRDLRGTEAFF	TGTGCCACCAGCAGAGATCTCCGGGGGACTGAAGCTTTCTTT
TRBV20-1	-	TRBJ2-1	-	CSAPQPGGPNEQFF	TGCAGTGCTCCCCAACCCGGGGGGCCCAATGAGCAGTTCTTC
TRBV5-5	-	TRBJ2-3	-	CASTSKQGSGARDTQYF	TGTGCCAGCACCTCAAAACAGGGGTCGGGGGCGAGAGATACGCAGTATTTT
TRBV6-5	many	TRBJ2-3	-	CASSYWAGPTDTQYF	TGTGCCAGCAGTTATTGGGCGGGGCCAACAGATACGCAGTATTTT
TRBV6-2/TRBV6-3	few	TRBJ1-2	TRBD1	CASSYGGGDGYTF	TGTGCCAGCAGTTACGGAGGGGGCGATGGCTACACCTTC
TRBV20-1	few	TRBJ1-3	-	CSAGPSSSGNTIYF	TGCAGTGCTGGGCCTAGTTCCTCTGGAAACACCATATATTTT
TRBV6-2/TRBV6-3	-	TRBJ2-3	TRBD2	CASSRQPQLAGETDTQYF	TGTGCCAGCAGTAGACAACCCCAACTAGCGGGGGAGACAGATACGCAGTATTTT
TRBV7-9	-	TRBJ1-4	-	CASSPYSSNEKLFF	TGTGCCAGCAGCCCCTACTCGTCGAATGAAAAACTGTTTTTT
TRBV5-6	few	TRBJ2-4	-	CASSFGRLNIQYF	TGTGCCAGCAGCTTTGGGAGGTTAAACATTCAGTACTTC
TRBV5-1	-	TRBJ2-3	TRBD2	CASRREGAGGTDTQYF	TGCGCCAGCAGACGAGAGGGAGCGGGGGGCACAGATACGCAGTATTTT
TRBV20-1	-	TRBJ1-5	-	CSAIRANSNQPQHF	TGCAGTGCTATACGGGCCAATAGCAATCAGCCCCAGCATTTT
TRBV7-2	many	TRBJ2-2	-	CASSLFSVLGEYTGELFF	TGTGCCAGCAGCTTATTCAGCGTTCTTGGGGAATACACCGGGGAGCTGTTTTTT
TRBV5-1	few	TRBJ2-1	TRBD2	CASSLRLAGGREQFF	TGCGCCAGCAGCCTCCGGCTAGCGGGGGGGCGTGAGCAGTTCTTC
TRBV29-1	-	TRBJ2-3	-	CSVEEGRRIDTQYF	TGCAGCGTTGAAGAGGGGCGGAGGATCGATACGCAGTATTTT
TRBV15	-	TRBJ2-1	TRBD2	CATSREAGGANNEQFF	TGTGCCACCAGCAGGGAAGCGGGGGGCGCTAACAATGAGCAGTTCTTC
TRBV5-1	-	TRBJ2-1	TRBD1	CASSSGTGAYNEQFF	TGCGCCAGCAGCTCCGGGACAGGGGCCTACAATGAGCAGTTCTTC
TRBV5-6	few	TRBJ2-7	-	CASSLGSVSYEQYF	TGTGCCAGCAGCTTGGGTAGTGTCTCCTACGAGCAGTACTTC
TRBV5-1	few	TRBJ1-2	-	CASSLSTNGGYYGYTF	TGCGCCAGCAGCTTATCCACCAACGGGGGATACTATGGCTACACCTTC